This T cell receptor (beta chain) was recorded in a study of shared clonotypes between healthy human individuals. Sequencing was performed with immunoSEQ multiplex PCR; in TCRdb, only in-frame clones are kept and a portion is missing. The table includes around 720,000 clones, roughly 72% detected once. The sample consisted of memory CD4+ T cells sorted from blood. Subset of the sample: CD45RA-negative fraction. The receptor's source is a woman aged 25 to 39 in good health.

CDR3: CASSQLAGGRNNEQFF. DNA for the CDR3: TGTGCCAGCAGCCAATTAGCGGGAGGACGAAACAATGAGCAGTTCTTC. The V call is TRBV14, the J call TRBJ2-1; 10 positions match TRBD2. Germline trimming cut 2 bases from V and 5 bases from J; bases unmatched to any gene: 6. The CDR3 covers 16 residues. CDR1 SGHDN and CDR2 FVKESK come from the germline V gene.